These T cell receptor beta chains were read from a single sample in a study of T cell responses to AZD1222 COVID-19 vaccine. Clones were read by immunoSEQ multiplex PCR, and TCRdb kept only the in-frame ones, dropping some. The table records approximately 150,000 clones, 88% of them present only once. The specimen was peripheral blood, collected 28 days after the second AZD1222 dose. The receptors were sampled from an adult who received the AZD1222 COVID-19 vaccine. CDR3s include the opening cysteine and the closing phenylalanine or tryptophan. The order of the fields is CDR3 length, D gene, J gene, V gene, clone size, CDR3 DNA, CDR3 protein. A D gene is named only where the DNA matches it firmly. Clone size is shown for a subset of rows, as once, few, many or a class of expanded clone.

>12|.|TRBJ1-5|TRBV12-3/TRBV12-4|.
TGTGCCAGCAGTTCGAGGCATCAGCCCCAGCATTTT
CASSSRHQPQHF
>13|.|TRBJ2-7|TRBV9|.
TGTGCCAGCAGTCTAGGGGGAGGGATCGAGCAGTACTTC
CASSLGGGIEQYF
>16|TRBD2|TRBJ2-7|TRBV4-1|.
TGCGCCAGCAGTGGCGGGACTAGCGGGGGGGCGGACGAGCAGTACTTC
CASSGGTSGGADEQYF
>12|.|TRBJ1-5|TRBV6-5|.
TGTGCCAGCAGTTCCGACAATCAGCCCCAGCATTTT
CASSSDNQPQHF
>15|TRBD1|TRBJ1-2|TRBV9|.
TGTGCCAGCAGCACGAGGGGACAGGGGCGCTTCGGCTACACCTTC
CASSTRGQGRFGYTF
>13|.|TRBJ1-5|TRBV9|.
TGTGCCAGCAGCGTAGATGACAATCAGCCCCAGCATTTT
CASSVDDNQPQHF
>14|TRBD1|TRBJ1-6|TRBV30|.
TGTGCCTGGAGTCCGGGACAGGGTTGGTCACCCCTCCACTTT
CAWSPGQGWSPLHF
>14|.|TRBJ2-1|TRBV2|.
TGTGCCAGCAGTGAAGCGGGGCCCGGGGATGAGCAGTTCTTC
CASSEAGPGDEQFF
>13|.|TRBJ2-5|TRBV5-1|.
TGCGCCAGCAGCTTCGGGGGCCGAGAGACCCAGTACTTC
CASSFGGRETQYF
>16|TRBD1|TRBJ1-2|TRBV19|.
TGTGCCAGTAGTATCAGGACAGGGCGACTTTTCTATGGCTACACCTTC
CASSIRTGRLFYGYTF
>16|TRBD2|TRBJ2-1|TRBV5-4|.
TGTGCCAGCAGCTTCCGGGGGGGGAGCTCCTACAATGAGCAGTTCTTC
CASSFRGGSSYNEQFF
>16|.|TRBJ2-1|TRBV27|.
TGTGCCAGCAGACCCGCTCGACTGAGCTCCTACAATGAGCAGTTCTTC
CASRPARLSSYNEQFF
>13|TRBD1|TRBJ1-1|TRBV7-2|once
TGTGCCAGCAGGCAACCGGGACAGCTTGAAGCTTTCTTT
CASRQPGQLEAFF
>14|.|TRBJ2-1|TRBV15|.
TGTGCCACCAGCGGGGGCCCTCTTAGGAATGAGCAGTTCTTC
CATSGGPLRNEQFF
>16|TRBD1|TRBJ2-2|TRBV4-3|.
TGCGCCAGCAGCCAAGGTCAGGGGGAACACACCGGGGAGCTGTTTTTT
CASSQGQGEHTGELFF
>13|.|TRBJ2-3|TRBV3-1/TRBV3-2|.
TGTGCCAGCAGCAACGGGGAATCAGATACGCAGTATTTT
CASSNGESDTQYF
>18|TRBD1|TRBJ2-7|TRBV4-3|.
TGCGCCAGCAGCCAAGTTTTGGGCCAGGGGGTTCTCGGGTACGAGCAGTACTTC
CASSQVLGQGVLGYEQYF
>16|TRBD2|TRBJ2-2|TRBV6-5|.
TGTGCCAGCAGTTACTCGTCCGGGGGAGGGACCGGGGAGCTGTTTTTT
CASSYSSGGGTGELFF
>18|TRBD2|TRBJ2-1|TRBV5-1|.
TGCGCCAGCAGCATAGTAGCGGGGGGCCCGTTTTACTACAATGAGCAGTTCTTC
CASSIVAGGPFYYNEQFF
>15|.|TRBJ1-1|TRBV7-9|.
TGTGCCAGCACCCCCCCAGGAGGAGGGGCCACTGAAGCTTTCTTT
CASTPPGGGATEAFF
>15|TRBD2|TRBJ2-1|TRBV6-4|.
TGTGCCAGCAGTGCCGCGGGGGGCTCCTACAATGAGCAGTTCTTC
CASSAAGGSYNEQFF
>13|.|TRBJ1-2|TRBV14|.
TGTGCCAGCAGCCCCAACTGGAGTGATGGCTACACCTTC
CASSPNWSDGYTF
>14|.|TRBJ2-5|TRBV19|.
TGTGCCAGTAGTTTGAGGAGGTACCAAGAGACCCAGTACTTC
CASSLRRYQETQYF
>17|.|TRBJ2-4|TRBV27|.
TGTGCCAGCAGTTTAACCGGGACGGCGCTGTCCAAAAACATTCAGTACTTC
CASSLTGTALSKNIQYF
>14|TRBD1|TRBJ1-2|TRBV19|.
TGTGCCAGTAGCGACAGGGGGCGTAGCTATGGCTACACCTTC
CASSDRGRSYGYTF
>12|TRBD1|TRBJ2-1|TRBV7-8|.
TGTGCCAGCAGCCGACAGGGCAATGAGCAGTTCTTC
CASSRQGNEQFF
>18|.|TRBJ2-2|TRBV9|.
TGTGCCAGCAGCGTAGGGGGCAACGGGAATATTTACACCGGGGAGCTGTTTTTT
CASSVGGNGNIYTGELFF
>13|.|TRBJ1-1|TRBV12-3/TRBV12-4|.
TGTGCCAGCAGCCTGACAGTGAACACTGAAGCTTTCTTT
CASSLTVNTEAFF
>18|TRBD1|TRBJ2-7|TRBV5-1|.
TGCGCCAGCAGCTTGGGGGCAGCGGGACAGGGATATACCTACGAGCAGTACTTC
CASSLGAAGQGYTYEQYF
>15|.|TRBJ2-5|TRBV7-9|.
TGTGCCAGCAGCTTAGCTCAGGGTATGGGGGAGACCCAGTACTTC
CASSLAQGMGETQYF
>14|.|TRBJ1-1|TRBV14|.
TGTGCCAGCAGCCAAGACAGGATGAACACTGAAGCTTTCTTT
CASSQDRMNTEAFF
>14|TRBD1|TRBJ1-1|TRBV7-3|.
TGTGCCAGCAGCGCCCAGGGGGGGAGCACTGAAGCTTTCTTT
CASSAQGGSTEAFF
>12|.|TRBJ2-1|TRBV10-3|few
TGTGCCATCAGTGTAACGGACAATGAGCAGTTCTTC
CAISVTDNEQFF
>12|.|TRBJ2-7|TRBV12-3/TRBV12-4|.
TGTGCCAGCAGTCTCATTTTTTTCGAGCAGTACTTC
CASSLIFFEQYF
>17|.|TRBJ1-5|TRBV5-1|.
TGCGCCAGCAGCTTGGTTCCCGAACCGTCTGGCAATCAGCCCCAGCATTTT
CASSLVPEPSGNQPQHF
>15|TRBD2|TRBJ2-1|TRBV5-1|once
TGCGCCAGCAGTCTTCTAGCGGGGGGAAACAATGAGCAGTTCTTC
CASSLLAGGNNEQFF
>13|.|TRBJ1-5|TRBV12-3/TRBV12-4|.
TGTGCCAGCAGTTTAGCCATCGGGGGGCCCCAGCATTTT
CASSLAIGGPQHF
>12|.|TRBJ1-2|TRBV10-3|.
TGTGCCATCAGTGTCCAAACCTATGGCTACACCTTC
CAISVQTYGYTF
>13|.|TRBJ1-2|TRBV25-1|.
TGTGCCAGCAGTGATCGAGGGGACTATGGCTACACCTTC
CASSDRGDYGYTF
>16|TRBD1|TRBJ1-1|TRBV6-2/TRBV6-3|.
TGTGCCAGCAGCCGAGGTTGGACAGGGGGGGACGTAGAAGCTTTCTTT
CASSRGWTGGDVEAFF
>14|.|TRBJ1-5|TRBV19|.
TGTGCCAGTACCTTCGGGAAACTAGCTCAGCCCCAGCATTTT
CASTFGKLAQPQHF
>13|.|TRBJ1-1|TRBV19|.
TGTGCCAGTAGTATTTCCGTGAACACTGAAGCTTTCTTT
CASSISVNTEAFF
>17|TRBD1|TRBJ1-6|TRBV7-2|.
TGTGCCAGCAGCTTGTACCCCGGGACAGGAGCCAATTCACCCCTCCACTTT
CASSLYPGTGANSPLHF
>13|.|TRBJ1-2|TRBV9|.
TGTGCCAGCAGCGTATGGGGGGCCTATGGCTACACCTTC
CASSVWGAYGYTF
>16|.|TRBJ2-7|TRBV9|once
TGTGCCAGCAGCGTAGGGTCAGGCCCGAATTCCTACGAGCAGTACTTC
CASSVGSGPNSYEQYF
>16|TRBD1|TRBJ2-3|TRBV7-2|.
TGTGCCAGCAGCTTATATGGGGACAGGGGATCAGATACGCAGTATTTT
CASSLYGDRGSDTQYF
>14|.|TRBJ1-6|TRBV14|.
TGTGCCAGCAGCCAAGTCAGCTATAATTCACCCCTCCACTTT
CASSQVSYNSPLHF
>17|TRBD2|TRBJ2-3|TRBV13|.
TGTGCCAGCAGCTTTGCCTTCGGGGGGGCCAACCCAGATACGCAGTATTTT
CASSFAFGGANPDTQYF
>11|.|TRBJ1-2|TRBV2|.
TGTGCCAGCAGGGTACAGGTTCACTACACCTTC
CASRVQVHYTF
>13|TRBD1|TRBJ2-7|TRBV5-6|.
TGTGCCAGCAGCTGGGGACAGTCCTACGAGCAGTACTTC
CASSWGQSYEQYF
>13|.|TRBJ1-1|TRBV6-5|.
TGTGCCTTATGGACAGAACTGAACACTGAAGCTTTCTTT
CALWTELNTEAFF